These 24 T cell receptor beta chains were sequenced from one sample in a study of control samples from healthy donors and cancer patients (TCRdb year 2020). Library preparation was by the immunoSEQ multiplex PCR assay. TCRdb took over this immuneACCESS table, retaining in-frame rearrangements with V and J assigned. Such tables are incomplete; in checked studies, under half of the missing clones stem from an unresolved V gene, and the remainder is unexplained. For this sample there are more than 140,000 clones; roughly 94% appear just once. The top ten hold around 12% of the sample. Sequenced material: blood. The receptors originated from a man aged 35-49 years in good health.

The chain has TRBV19 and TRBJ1-1; possible D gene TRBD1, 6 bases. V was clipped by 10 bases and J by 3 bases, with 15 bases between them. Germline V lookup: CDR1 LNHDA, CDR2 SQIVND (reference sequence). The CDR3 covers 13 residues. The CDR3 nucleotides are TGTGCCACACGGGGGGCCGGGGACACTGAAGCTTTCTTT. Translation gives CATRGAGDTEAFF.

The chain combines TRBV4-1 with TRBJ2-1; 9 bases are a match to TRBD2. V was clipped by 2 bases and J by 4 bases; unmatched bases: 0. The CDR3 runs 14 residues. Germline V gene data show CDR1 as MGHRA and CDR2 as YSYEKL. The CDR3 protein is CASSQSGGYNEQFF. CDR3 coding DNA: TGCGCCAGCAGCCAAAGCGGGGGGTACAATGAGCAGTTCTTC.

The chain uses TRBV13 and TRBJ2-1; TRBD1 matches 7 bases. This CDR3 has 15 amino acids. CDR1 PRHDT and CDR2 FYEKMQ come from the germline V gene (reference sequence). Trimming at V came to 5 bases and at J to 7 bases, leaving 11 bases not matched to a gene. CDR3 region: CASSTTGYQGNEQFF. The DNA for the CDR3 is TGTGCCAGCAGCACGACAGGGTACCAGGGGAATGAGCAGTTCTTC.

V and J are TRBV18 and TRBJ2-7; D possibly uses TRBD1 or TRBD2 (5 bases each). This CDR3 spans 15 amino acids. Trimming pared 0 bases from V and 3 bases from J, leaving 12 bases between. Germline V gene sequence: CDR1 KGHSH, CDR2 LQKENI. The CDR3 spells CASSPPGRTVYEQYF. Here the CDR3 DNA reads TGTGCCAGCTCACCACCGGGACGCACAGTCTACGAGCAGTACTTC.

The J gene is TRBJ1-2, the V gene TRBV9; no definite D call. Germline CDR1 reads SGDLS; CDR2 reads YYNGEE. The CDR3 runs 16 residues. Trimming removed 7 bases at V and 8 bases at J, with 27 bases between. CDR3 protein: CASGYLKDLAHEGYTF. As DNA, the CDR3 is TGTGCCAGCGGCTACCTTAAGGACTTAGCACATGAGGGCTACACCTTC.

This clone showed up just a few times. The V call is TRBV6-5, the J call TRBJ2-5, with D possibly called TRBD1 or TRBD2 (7 bases each). Germline loops: CDR1 MNHEY, CDR2 SVGAGI. V was pared by 0 bases and J by 5 bases, with 16 bases between. The CDR3 consists of 16 residues. The CDR3 protein is CASSYSFRGGWETQYF. DNA for the CDR3: TGTGCCAGCAGTTACTCTTTCAGGGGGGGTTGGGAGACCCAGTACTTC.

The chain is built from TRBV5-1 and TRBJ1-1, with D unresolved. V gave up 0 bases and J gave up 2 bases, with 5 bases separating them. CDR3 size: 13 residues. Per germline, CDR1 SGHRS and CDR2 YFSETQ. CDR3 sequence: CASSLDTNTEAFF. The CDR3 nucleotides are TGCGCCAGCAGCTTGGACACTAACACTGAAGCTTTCTTT.

The chain recombines TRBV7-9 with TRBJ2-5; 8 bases map to TRBD2. This CDR3 contains 13 residues. Trimming removed 2 bases from V and 5 bases from J; junction bases left unmatched: 1. Germline V gene data show CDR1 as SEHNR and CDR2 as FQNEAQ (reference sequence). Here the CDR3 DNA reads TGTGCCAGCAGCTTATCTAGCGGGGAGACCCAGTACTTC. Translating gives CASSLSSGETQYF.

The rearrangement joins TRBV6-5 to TRBJ1-1; TRBD1 might be the D (5 bases). This CDR3 has 14 residues. CDR1 and CDR2 (germline): MNHEY, SVGAGI. V lost 6 bases to trimming and J lost 11 bases, with 22 bases between them. DNA for the CDR3: TGTGCCAGCAGCAGCGGGACGGTTCCCGAGGGTGCTTTCTTT. This gives the protein CASSSGTVPEGAFF.

The chain carries TRBV5-4 and TRBJ2-3; perhaps TRBD1 as D (5 bases). Trimming took 3 bases from V and 6 from J, leaving 20 bases between them. Germline CDR1 and CDR2: SGHNT and YYREEE (reference sequence). The CDR3 spans 16 residues. The CDR3 DNA sequence: TGTGCCAGCAGCTCCACCTTGTTGACAGAACGGGATACGCAGTATTTT. Its translation: CASSSTLLTERDTQYF. The full variable domain, with the rest looked up from reference TRBV5-4 and TRBJ2-3, is ETGVTQSPTHLIKTRGQQVTLRCSSQSGHNTVSWYQQALGQGPQFIFQYYREEENGRGNFPPRFSGLQFPNYSSELNVNALELDDSALYLCASSSTLLTERDTQYFGPGTRLTVL.

V and J are TRBV19 and TRBJ2-5; tentatively, D is TRBD2 (6 bases). This CDR3 region has 14 residues. The germline V gene has CDR1 LNHDA and CDR2 SQIVND (reference sequence). The germline V and J ends were trimmed by 1 base and 5 bases, with 11 bases remaining between them. The CDR3 nucleotides read TGTGCCAGTAGTATAGTGGCAGGGAGGGAGACCCAGTACTTC. Its translation: CASSIVAGRETQYF.

This clone was detected only a few times. This rearrangement joins TRBV7-8 to TRBJ2-3; D gene uncertain. This CDR3 is built from 13 residues. The germline CDR1 and CDR2 sequences are SGHVS and FQNEAQ. The V gene lost 4 bases and the J gene lost 2 bases, with 7 bases spanning the gap. The CDR3 bases are TGTGCCAGCAGCTGGGGTTTCACAGATACGCAGTATTTT. Translation: CASSWGFTDTQYF.

The V gene is TRBV3-1 (or the pseudogene TRBV3-2), the J gene TRBJ2-1, with 7 bases that match TRBD1. With 3 bases clipped from V and 0 bases from J, the junction kept 5 bases outside the gene matches. The CDR3 covers 16 residues. Germline V lookup: CDR1 LGHDT, CDR2 YNNKEL (reference sequence). The CDR3 DNA follows: TGTGCCAGCAGCCATTTGGGGGACAGCTCCTACAATGAGCAGTTCTTC. Residues: CASSHLGDSSYNEQFF.

The chain couples TRBV5-1 to TRBJ2-2, with D maybe TRBD1 (6 bases). Trimming removed 4 bases from V and 6 bases from J, with 13 bases in between. This CDR3 comprises 14 residues. Germline lookup yields CDR1 SGHRS and CDR2 YFSETQ. Here the CDR3 reads CASSILQGSGELFF. In DNA, the CDR3 is TGCGCCAGCAGCATATTACAGGGTTCCGGGGAGCTGTTTTTT.

The rearrangement uses TRBV5-1 and TRBJ2-3; the D is unclear. Germline V gene data show CDR1 as SGHRS and CDR2 as YFSETQ. The CDR3 spans 15 residues. Trimming stripped 4 bases from V and 1 base from J, with 13 bases between. DNA of the CDR3: TGCGCCAGCAGCAGACTTGCTTGGGGCACAGATACGCAGTATTTT. Protein product: CASSRLAWGTDTQYF.

This chain joins TRBV3-1 (or the pseudogene TRBV3-2) and TRBJ2-7; weak D call: TRBD1 (6 bases). This CDR3 has 14 amino acids. Trimming took 4 bases from V and 5 from J, leaving 15 bases between them. Germline V gives CDR1 LGHDT, CDR2 YNNKEL (reference sequence). The chain's CDR3 is CASSPDSLTHEQYF. DNA of the CDR3: TGTGCCAGCAGCCCGGACAGTTTGACTCACGAGCAGTACTTC.

The V call is TRBV6-5, the J call TRBJ1-2, with D possibly TRBD1 on 6 matching bases. V lost 6 bases and J lost 3, with 14 bases in between. The germline V gene encodes CDR1 MNHEY and CDR2 SVGAGI. The length of the CDR3 is 14 residues. Here the CDR3 DNA reads TGTGCCAGCAGCATTTCGTCAGGGGACTATGGCTACACCTTC. It codes for CASSISSGDYGYTF.

This chain joins TRBV28 and TRBJ1-1; 11 bases fit TRBD1. From germline, CDR1 is MDHEN and CDR2 SYDVKM. V trimming: 6 bases; J trimming: 4 bases; junction bases outside the gene matches: 4. The CDR3 has 14 amino acids. The CDR3 DNA is TGTGCCAGCAGCAGGACAGGGGGCCTCACTGAAGCTTTCTTT. Translation: CASSRTGGLTEAFF.

The chain recombines TRBV18 with TRBJ1-1, with D hard to call. This CDR3 has 13 amino acids. Germline lookup yields CDR1 KGHSH and CDR2 LQKENI. V was trimmed by 4 bases and J by 0 bases, leaving 6 bases between them. CDR3 amino acids: CASSQDLNTEAFF. CDR3 bases: TGTGCCAGCTCACAGGACTTGAACACTGAAGCTTTCTTT.

J is TRBJ1-6 and V is TRBV7-2; D uncertain. The CDR3 has 16 amino acids. Trimming cost V 1 base and J 7 bases, with 14 bases left between them. CDR1 is SGHTA, CDR2 FQGNSA, per germline. CDR3 amino acids: CASSLETVVFNSPLHF. Here the CDR3 DNA reads TGTGCCAGCAGCTTAGAAACAGTCGTCTTCAATTCACCCCTCCACTTT.

This chain joins TRBV28 and TRBJ2-7, with 12 nucleotides matching TRBD1. This CDR3 comprises 15 residues. Germline trimming cut 7 bases from V and 7 bases from J; bases unmatched to any gene: 11. Looked up from germline, CDR1 is MDHEN and CDR2 is SYDVKM. This CDR3 is CASTVMGQGAREQYF. CDR3 DNA: TGTGCCAGCACTGTGATGGGACAGGGGGCTAGGGAGCAGTACTTC.

This clone occurred once. The chain links TRBV6-1 to TRBJ2-7; D is uncertain. Germline V gene lookup returns CDR1 MNHNS and CDR2 SASEGT. The CDR3 runs 14 residues. Deletions cut 3 bases from V and 2 bases from J, with 11 bases between. The CDR3 DNA reads as TGTGCCAGCAGTGACGGCGTTTTCGCCTACGAGCAGTACTTC. Its translation: CASSDGVFAYEQYF.

The chain employs TRBV11-2 and TRBJ2-1, with 9 positions matching TRBD2. CDR1 is SGHAT, CDR2 FQNNGV, per germline. This CDR3 has 14 residues. V shed 3 bases, J shed 9 bases, and the junction held 6 bases outside the gene matches. CDR3: CASSLGGGRGEQFF. In DNA form, the CDR3 reads TGTGCCAGCAGCTTGGGAGGCGGGAGGGGTGAGCAGTTCTTC.

This rearrangement joins TRBV5-4 to TRBJ1-2; D remains ambiguous. Trimming removed 4 bases from V and 0 bases from J, with 13 bases in between. CDR3 length: 15 residues. The germline CDR1 and CDR2 sequences are SGHNT and YYREEE (reference sequence). This CDR3 reads CASSGLLTANYGYTF. CDR3 in DNA: TGTGCCAGCAGCGGACTCCTAACAGCTAACTATGGCTACACCTTC. Looking up the rest from reference TRBV5-4 and TRBJ1-2 gives the full variable domain: ETGVTQSPTHLIKTRGQQVTLRCSSQSGHNTVSWYQQALGQGPQFIFQYYREEENGRGNFPPRFSGLQFPNYSSELNVNALELDDSALYLCASSGLLTANYGYTFGSGTRLTVV.